This passage covers 13 T cell receptor beta chains from one sample sequenced in a study of cytomegalovirus exposure and HLA in healthy donors. 60 Vbeta and 13 Jbeta primers were used in PCR. Clones were sequenced by immunoSEQ multiplex PCR, and TCRdb holds only the in-frame ones, with some missing. The sample data list 55,000 to 65,000 clones. The specimen sequenced was PBMCs. All receptors derive from a woman aged 18-29 years in good health and CMV-seronegative.

This chain joins TRBV6-4 and TRBJ2-3, with 13 bases lining up with TRBD2. The J segment lost 4 bases and the V segment lost 4 bases, leaving 2 bases of the junction unmatched. The CDR3 length is 15 residues. From germline, CDR1 is MRHNA and CDR2 SNTAGT. This chain's CDR3 is CASSGTSGSPDTQYF. The CDR3 DNA reads as TGTGCCAGCAGTGGGACTAGCGGGAGCCCAGATACGCAGTATTTT.

The rearrangement uses TRBV13 and TRBJ1-1; the D is unclear. Germline V lookup: CDR1 PRHDT, CDR2 FYEKMQ (reference sequence). V was shortened by 6 bases and J by 0 bases, with 11 bases between the two germline ends. The CDR3 covers 14 residues. CDR3 amino acids: CASRNSGLNTEAFF. In nucleotides, the CDR3 is TGTGCCAGCAGGAATTCGGGGTTGAACACTGAAGCTTTCTTT.

The gene calls are TRBV13 and TRBJ2-1; D is possibly TRBD1 (6 bases). V lost 5 bases, J lost 5 bases, and 16 bases lay in between. Germline V CDR1 and CDR2: PRHDT, FYEKMQ (reference sequence). This CDR3 comprises 15 residues. The CDR3 coding sequence is TGTGCCAGCAGCCCCGCCCGAACAGGGCACAATGAGCAGTTCTTC. This translates into CASSPARTGHNEQFF.

The DNA for the CDR3 is TGTGCCAGCAGTTACTCTACAGGGACGAATGAAAAACTGTTTTTT. Residues: CASSYSTGTNEKLFF. V usage is TRBV6-5 and J usage is TRBJ1-4, with D possibly TRBD1 on 6 matching bases. The V end was cut by 0 bases, the J end by 5 bases, with 10 bases between. The CDR3 runs 15 residues. Germline-derived CDR1 and CDR2 are MNHEY and SVGAGI.

The chain combines TRBV20-1 with TRBJ1-1; D possibly corresponds to TRBD1 (5 bases). This CDR3 is 10 amino acids long. Looked up from germline, CDR1 is DFQATT and CDR2 is SNEGSKA (reference sequence). V dropped 7 bases and J dropped 10 bases, with 13 bases sitting between them. The CDR3 DNA is TGCAGTGTGTTCAGGGAAAGAGCTTTCTTT. Its translation: CSVFRERAFF.

The chain recombines TRBV29-1 with TRBJ1-1, with TRBD1 matching 7 bases. Germline assignment: CDR1 SQVTM and CDR2 ANQGSEA. V was pared by 8 bases and J by 2 bases, with 8 bases of the junction left unmatched. The CDR3 loop spans 13 amino acids. CDR3 residues: CSIRTGANTEAFF. In nucleotides, the CDR3 is TGCAGCATCCGGACAGGAGCAAACACTGAAGCTTTCTTT.

The chain is built from TRBV10-1 and TRBJ1-2; D is uncertain. The germline gives CDR1 WNHNN, CDR2 SYGVQD (reference sequence). The CDR3 consists of 15 residues. The ends were cut back, 6 bases at V and 2 bases at J, with 16 bases in the middle. DNA for the CDR3: TGCGCCAGCAGCCCCCGAGTAGCAAGAAACTATGGCTACACCTTC. Protein: CASSPRVARNYGYTF.

J is TRBJ1-5 and V is TRBV6-5; D possibly corresponds to TRBD1 (6 bases). Deletions cut 0 bases from V and 8 bases from J, with 8 bases between. The CDR3 totals 13 residues. Per the germline V gene, CDR1 is MNHEY and CDR2 is SVGAGI. CDR3: CASSYSSGEPQHF. DNA for the CDR3: TGTGCCAGCAGTTACTCGTCAGGGGAGCCCCAGCATTTT.

The CDR3 reads CALGPRGNSPLHF. The CDR3 DNA reads as TGTGCCTTGGGGCCACGCGGTAATTCACCCCTCCACTTT. The chain combines TRBV30 with TRBJ1-6, with D perhaps TRBD1 (5 bases). Germline CDR1 and CDR2: GTSNPN and SVGIG (reference sequence). V was clipped by 7 bases and J by 6 bases, with 13 bases between them. This CDR3 comprises 13 residues.

The V gene is TRBV27, the J gene TRBJ1-1; possible D gene TRBD1, 5 bases. Trimming took off 5 bases at V and 11 bases at J, with 27 bases between the two ends. The CDR3 spans 16 residues. The germline CDR1 and CDR2 sequences are MNHEY and SMNVEV (reference sequence). In DNA, the CDR3 is TGTGCCAGCAGTCCCCCCAACAGGTTTGGGAACAGAGACGCTTTCTTT. This codes for CASSPPNRFGNRDAFF.

The gene calls are TRBV5-1 and TRBJ2-7; 7 positions match TRBD1. The CDR3 sequence is 15 residues long. J gave up 2 bases and V 2 bases, and 7 bases lay outside the gene matches. CDR1 and CDR2 from the germline V gene are SGHRS and YFSETQ. The CDR3 nucleotides read TGCGCCAGCAGCTTAACAGGGGATCGTGCCTACGAGCAGTACTTC. Residues: CASSLTGDRAYEQYF.

The chain joins TRBV5-1 to TRBJ2-7, with 10 bases matching TRBD2. This CDR3 is built from 15 residues. Germline CDR1 and CDR2: SGHRS and YFSETQ. J gave up 1 base and V 4 bases, and 5 bases lay outside the gene matches. The DNA of the CDR3 is TGCGCCAGCAGCCCAACTAGCGGGATATCCTACGAGCAGTACTTC. This encodes CASSPTSGISYEQYF.

The gene calls are TRBV30 and TRBJ1-3, with a weak D call TRBD1 (5 bases). Germline V CDR1 and CDR2: GTSNPN, SVGIG (reference sequence). V lost 0 bases and J lost 8, with 11 bases in between. CDR3 length: 13 amino acids. This CDR3 is CAWSVVQGHTIYF. DNA of the CDR3: TGTGCCTGGAGTGTCGTCCAGGGCCACACCATATATTTT.